These 25 T cell receptor beta chains were sequenced from one sample in a study of Graves' ophthalmopathy and Graves' hyperthyroidism. Amplification from RNA transcripts yielded the TCR beta CDR3 regions. RT-PCR in the first round used HTBI primers; a second-round multiplex PCR followed. From the multiplex PCR reads, TCRdb called clonotypes with MiXCR, one entry per CDR3 protein. The sample has roughly 500,000 distinct CDR3 sequences, approximately 14% seen once. The sequenced sample consisted of blood. Receptors originate from a woman under 40 with Graves' ophthalmopathy.

This clonotype was observed at least ten times. The CDR3 here is CASRGLAEYEQYF. For the CDR3, the DNA is TGTGCCAGCAGGGGACTAGCGGAGTACGAGCAGTACTTC. The chain joins TRBV2 to TRBJ2-7; 11 bases agree with TRBD2. Trimming cost V 6 bases and J 4 bases; bases outside gene matches: 2. Germline V lookup: CDR1 SNHLY, CDR2 FYNNEI. The CDR3 spans 13 residues.

This clonotype was recorded many times. The chain links TRBV28 to TRBJ1-2; no clear D gene. This CDR3 is built from 15 residues. Looked up from germline, CDR1 is MDHEN and CDR2 is SYDVKM. The V end lost 3 bases, the J end lost 4 bases, and 15 bases lay between the germline ends. This CDR3 reads CASSFVPAIAYGYTF. CDR3 nucleotides: TGTGCCAGCAGTTTTGTCCCAGCTATCGCCTATGGCTACACCTTC.

This clonotype was seen ten or more times. The CDR3 sequence: CASSSRGRVANTEAFF. In DNA form, the CDR3 reads TGTGCCAGCAGTTCTAGGGGCAGGGTGGCGAACACTGAAGCTTTCTTT. The rearrangement joins TRBV11-2 to TRBJ1-1, with D maybe TRBD1 (5 bases). The V gene's germline CDR1 is SGHAT and CDR2 FQNNGV. The CDR3 sequence is 16 residues long. Trimming shortened V by 6 bases and J by 1 base, and 18 bases separated the two germline ends. The variable domain in full, with the rest retrieved from reference TRBV11-2 and TRBJ1-1, is EAGVAQSPRYKIIEKRQSVAFWCNPISGHATLYWYQQILGQGPKLLIQFQNNGVVDDSQLPKDRFSAERLKGVDSTLKIQPAKLEDSAVYLCASSSRGRVANTEAFFGQGTRLTVV.

In this sample, this clonotype turned up many times. J is TRBJ2-7 and V is TRBV20-1; the D is unclear. Trimming shortened V by 2 bases and J by 3 bases, and 14 bases separated the two germline ends. Germline V gene data show CDR1 as DFQATT and CDR2 as SNEGSKA (reference sequence). This CDR3 is built from 14 residues. CDR3 sequence (DNA): TGCAGTGCTAGACCCCTAGTGAACGACTACGAGCAGTACTTC. The encoded protein is CSARPLVNDYEQYF.

This clonotype occurred a few times. The chain uses TRBV20-1 and TRBJ2-4; 7 bases are a match to TRBD1. This CDR3 has 15 amino acids. The V gene end was trimmed by 5 bases and the J gene end by 0 bases; junction bases not matched to a gene: 7. CDR1 DFQATT and CDR2 SNEGSKA come from the germline V gene (reference sequence). CDR3: CSADPGTVAKNIQYF. Written as DNA, the CDR3 is TGCAGTGCTGATCCCGGGACAGTAGCCAAAAACATTCAGTACTTC.

This clonotype appeared many times. The chain employs TRBV20-1 and TRBJ1-1, with 7 positions matching TRBD1. With 6 bases clipped from V and 0 bases from J, the junction kept 7 bases outside the gene matches. The CDR3 covers 14 residues. Germline V gene data show CDR1 as DFQATT and CDR2 as SNEGSKA (reference sequence). The CDR3: CSARGGVVNTEAFF. CDR3 coding DNA: TGCAGTGCCAGGGGGGGTGTGGTGAACACTGAAGCTTTCTTT.

This clonotype was seen many times. V is TRBV2 and J is TRBJ2-7; D possibly corresponds to TRBD1 (6 bases). Trimming pared 10 bases from V and 2 bases from J, leaving 18 bases between. Per the germline V gene, CDR1 is SNHLY and CDR2 is FYNNEI. The CDR3 covers 14 residues. The CDR3 loop reads CATNPTGRTYEQYF. CDR3 sequence (DNA): TGTGCCACCAACCCGACAGGCCGGACCTACGAGCAGTACTTC. The full variable domain, with the rest looked up from reference TRBV2 and TRBJ2-7, is EPEVTQTPSHQVTQMGQEVILRCVPISNHLYFYWYRQILGQKVEFLVSFYNNEISEKSEIFDDQFSVERPDGSNFTLKIRSTKLEDSAMYFCATNPTGRTYEQYFGPGTRLTVT.

This clonotype was counted ten times or more. The chain joins TRBV11-2 to TRBJ1-2, with D unresolved. This CDR3 region has 13 residues. Germline V gives CDR1 SGHAT, CDR2 FQNNGV. V was trimmed by 1 base and J by 8 bases, leaving 11 bases between them. CDR3 bases: TGTGCCAGCAGCTTAGCCCCCCATCAGGGCTACACCTTC. As protein: CASSLAPHQGYTF. The full variable domain, with the rest looked up from reference TRBV11-2 and TRBJ1-2, is EAGVAQSPRYKIIEKRQSVAFWCNPISGHATLYWYQQILGQGPKLLIQFQNNGVVDDSQLPKDRFSAERLKGVDSTLKIQPAKLEDSAVYLCASSLAPHQGYTFGSGTRLTVV.

The rearrangement uses TRBV7-9 and TRBJ2-7, with D uncertain. The CDR3 extends over 13 amino acids. Germline CDR1 SEHNR, CDR2 FQNEAQ (reference sequence). Trimming shortened V by 0 bases and J by 3 bases, and 6 bases separated the two germline ends. CDR3 residues: CASSLAANYEQYF. CDR3 coding DNA: TGTGCCAGCAGCTTAGCGGCTAACTACGAGCAGTACTTC. Drawing the rest from reference TRBV7-9 and TRBJ2-7, the complete variable domain is DTGVSQNPRHKITKRGQNVTFRCDPISEHNRLYWYRQTLGQGPEFLTYFQNEAQLEKSRLLSDRFSAERPKGSFSTLEIQRTEQGDSAMYLCASSLAANYEQYFGPGTRLTVT.

This clonotype was observed many times. This chain links TRBV7-9 with TRBJ2-7; D may be TRBD1 (7 bases). The germline V gene encodes CDR1 SEHNR and CDR2 FQNEAQ (reference sequence). CDR3 length: 15 amino acids. Between the trimmed V and J ends, which lost 5 bases and 1 base, there was a span of 15 bases. The CDR3 DNA follows: TGTGCCAGCAGCCCCCCGGCAGGGGGGTCCTACGAGCAGTACTTC. It yields the protein CASSPPAGGSYEQYF.

In this sample, this clonotype turned up many times. The chain uses TRBV10-3 and TRBJ1-5, with D uncertain. Germline values: CDR1 ENHRY, CDR2 SYGVKD. The ends were cut back, 0 bases at V and 3 bases at J, with 9 bases in the middle. CDR3 length: 15 amino acids. The CDR3 region is CAISESAGNNQPQHF. The CDR3 DNA is TGTGCCATCAGTGAGTCCGCGGGGAACAATCAGCCCCAGCATTTT.

This clonotype was counted ten times or more. This sequence joins TRBV2 and TRBJ2-5, with 8 positions matching TRBD1. Germline lookup yields CDR1 SNHLY and CDR2 FYNNEI. Trimming cost V 6 bases and J 2 bases; bases outside gene matches: 8. The CDR3 runs to 15 residues. CDR3: CASRQGGGIQETQYF. CDR3 bases: TGTGCCAGCAGACAGGGGGGAGGAATACAAGAGACCCAGTACTTC.

This clonotype was recorded at least ten times. The chain uses TRBV6-4 and TRBJ2-7, with 10 bases fitting TRBD2. The CDR3 has 17 amino acids. Losses at the gene ends were 2 bases for V and 2 bases for J; bases not matched to a gene: 9. Germline V gene data show CDR1 as MRHNA and CDR2 as SNTAGT. The chain's CDR3 is CASSDPSTSGVPYEQYF. CDR3 DNA: TGTGCCAGCAGTGACCCCTCTACTAGCGGGGTACCCTACGAGCAGTACTTC.

At least ten counts were recorded for this clonotype. The chain recombines TRBV6-2 or TRBV6-3 with TRBJ2-7; weak D call: TRBD2 (6 bases). Germline V gene sequence: CDR1 MNHEY, CDR2 SVGEGT. V was shortened by 2 bases and J by 5 bases, with 10 bases between the two germline ends. CDR3 length: 13 residues. CDR3 sequence reads: CASSYSLANEQYF. In DNA, the CDR3 is TGTGCCAGCAGTTACAGTCTAGCGAACGAGCAGTACTTC.

This clonotype occurred many times. The V call is TRBV7-8, the J call TRBJ1-1; D remains unclear. Germline lookup yields CDR1 SGHVS and CDR2 FQNEAQ. V was shortened by 5 bases and J by 7 bases, with 11 bases between the two germline ends. The CDR3 consists of 12 residues. CDR3: CASSPHMGEAFF. CDR3 nucleotide sequence: TGTGCCAGCAGCCCCCATATGGGTGAAGCTTTCTTT.

This clonotype was counted a few times. The junction departs from the called germline gene at one end, perhaps through a read error. The gene calls are TRBV7-6 and TRBJ2-2, with 7 bases identical to TRBD1. Looked up from germline, CDR1 is SGHVS and CDR2 is FNYEAQ. The length of the CDR3 is 14 residues. CDR3 residues: CASSLGQVPGELFF. CDR3 nucleotides: TGCGCCAGCAGCCTCGGACAGGTCCCCGGGGAGCTGTTTTTT.

The sample holds many counts of this clonotype. One junction end disagrees with the germline gene, perhaps due to a read error. V and J are TRBV6-1 and TRBJ2-5; D unclear. In germline, CDR1 is MNHNS, CDR2 SASEGT. This CDR3 comprises 14 residues. The CDR3 DNA is TGTGCCAGCAGCGAAGGACCCTTCACCGAGACCCAGTACTTC. This gives the protein CASSEGPFTETQYF.

This clonotype was observed many times. The rearrangement uses TRBV4-2 and TRBJ1-6; 7 nucleotides agree with TRBD1. Germline V gene sequence: CDR1 LGHNA, CDR2 YNFKEQ. The V and J ends lost 4 bases and 6 bases, in that order; junction bases with no gene match: 6. The CDR3 has 15 amino acids. CDR3: CASSPAGDSNSPLHF. CDR3 DNA sequence: TGTGCCAGCAGCCCAGCGGGGGACAGTAATTCACCCCTCCACTTT.

This clonotype was counted at least ten times. The CDR3 DNA reads TGTGCCACCTGGACAGCGGGAAAAGAGACCCAGTACTTC. It encodes CATWTAGKETQYF. The chain combines TRBV10-3 with TRBJ2-5; D is possibly TRBD2 (7 bases). V was cut by 10 bases and J by 3 bases, with 15 bases left in between. This CDR3 region has 13 residues. Germline CDR1 and CDR2: ENHRY and SYGVKD.

This clonotype appeared many times. The chain is built from TRBV28 and TRBJ2-7; possibly TRBD2 for D (6 bases). There are 14 residues in the CDR3. V was shortened by 6 bases and J by 4 bases, with 16 bases between the two germline ends. The germline gives CDR1 MDHEN, CDR2 SYDVKM. The CDR3 DNA is TGTGCCAGCAGCACGCGGGACCGAACTTACGAGCAGTACTTC. It is translated as CASSTRDRTYEQYF.

A note on this clonotype: With a much larger clone just one base away, this may be a read error. V and J are TRBV30 and TRBJ1-5; D not certain. CDR1 is GTSNPN and CDR2 is SVGIG in the germline V gene (reference sequence). Trimming took 1 base from V and 4 from J, leaving 8 bases between them. The CDR3 loop spans 13 amino acids. CDR3 in amino acids: CAWSAHRNQPQHF. Here the CDR3 DNA reads TGTGCCTGGAGTGCCCATCGAAATCAGCCCCAGCATTTT.

This clonotype was picked up many times. The CDR3 reads CASSLDRSSGNTIYF. The CDR3 DNA follows: TGTGCCAGCAGTTTGGACCGATCCTCTGGAAACACCATATATTTT. The chain recombines TRBV6-2 or TRBV6-3 with TRBJ1-3, with D unclear. The CDR3 has 15 amino acids. Germline lookup yields CDR1 MNHEY and CDR2 SVGEGT. The V gene lost 4 bases and the J gene lost 0 bases, with 10 bases spanning the gap.

This clonotype was counted many times. The chain has TRBV27 and TRBJ1-2, with 9 nucleotides matching TRBD1. The CDR3 covers 16 residues. Germline lookup yields CDR1 MNHEY and CDR2 SMNVEV (reference sequence). V lost 1 base and J lost 3; bases outside the gene matches: 6. As DNA, the CDR3 is TGTGCCAGCAGTTTATATCCGGGACAGGGCCACTATGGCTACACCTTC. Amino acids: CASSLYPGQGHYGYTF.

This clonotype came up many times. J is TRBJ1-1 and V is TRBV10-2; D gene unclear. This CDR3 is 13 amino acids long. CDR1 and CDR2 (germline): WSHSY, SAAADI. V lost 5 bases, J lost 0 bases, and 7 bases lay in between. CDR3 DNA: TGCGCCAGCAGTACGCCTTTGAACACTGAAGCTTTCTTT. This codes for CASSTPLNTEAFF.

There are many counts of this clonotype. The chain employs TRBV9 and TRBJ1-1, with unresolved D. The CDR3 sequence is 11 residues long. Germline V lookup: CDR1 SGDLS, CDR2 YYNGEE. Between the trimmed V and J ends, which lost 3 bases and 2 bases, there was a span of 2 bases. The CDR3 DNA reads as TGTGCCAGCAGCGATAACACTGAAGCTTTCTTT. It codes for CASSDNTEAFF.